The 28 T cell receptor beta chains below come from one sample, sequenced in a study of blood T cells in healthy people across ages. The second PCR ran roughly 6 to 11 cycles with a sample-barcoded 5' primer and J-beta primers. TCRdb processed the 5' RACE reads anew with MiXCR; each CDR3 protein has one entry. This table holds approximately 690,000 distinct CDR3 sequences, 45% to 65% found once. Sample: blood. The receptors were gathered from a man aged 55 to 70 in good health.

The rearrangement uses TRBV3-1 and TRBJ2-3; D is unresolved. V shed 2 bases and J shed 5 bases, with 11 bases lying between them. Germline assignment: CDR1 LGHDT and CDR2 YNNKEL (reference sequence). CDR3 length: 14 amino acids. The CDR3 DNA follows: TGTGCCAGCAGCCAAAACACGCCCGGAGATACGCAGTATTTT. This sequence encodes CASSQNTPGDTQYF.

The DNA of the CDR3 is TGTGCCAGCGGCCTCGGCTTATACGAGCAGTACTTC. This translates into CASGLGLYEQYF. The chain carries TRBV6-2 or TRBV6-3 and TRBJ2-5; no definite D call. The end of the DNA aligns better with TRBJ2-7, so the J call may be wrong. In germline, CDR1 is MNHEY, CDR2 SVGEGT. The CDR3 is 12 amino acids.

This rearrangement joins TRBV20-1 to TRBJ2-5; tentative D call: TRBD2 (7 bases). This CDR3 has 15 amino acids. The V end lost 5 bases, the J end lost 5 bases, and 21 bases lay between the germline ends. Germline V gene lookup returns CDR1 DFQATT and CDR2 SNEGSKA (reference sequence). The CDR3 sequence is CSARRGAKSRETQYF. The CDR3 region has the DNA TGCAGTGCTCGCCGGGGGGCCAAATCGCGGGAGACCCAGTACTTC.

The J gene is TRBJ2-1, the V gene TRBV28, with D unresolved. V was shortened by 4 bases and J by 4 bases, with 14 bases between the two germline ends. The CDR3 is made up of 15 amino acids. Germline CDR1 MDHEN, CDR2 SYDVKM. The CDR3 DNA reads as TGTGCCAGCAGTTCCGCGGCGGTGGGGTACAATGAGCAGTTCTTC. The encoded protein is CASSSAAVGYNEQFF.

The DNA of the CDR3 is TGTGCCAGCAGCCAAGGGCGCGTTAGGGCCTTCACAGATACGCAGTATTTT. Protein sequence: CASSQGRVRAFTDTQYF. The rearrangement joins TRBV3-1 to TRBJ2-3; D unclear. In germline, CDR1 is LGHDT, CDR2 YNNKEL (reference sequence). The CDR3 extends over 17 amino acids. V was shortened by 1 base and J by 2 bases, with 16 bases between the two germline ends.

The chain employs TRBV10-3 and TRBJ2-4; no clear D. Judging by the DNA end, TRBJ2-7 fits better; the J call may be wrong. Germline CDR1 reads ENHRY; CDR2 reads SYGVKD. The CDR3 is 13 residues long. The CDR3 bases are TGTGCCATCAGGGACGGCCTGTCCTACGAGCAGTACTTC. As protein: CAIRDGLSYEQYF.

Regarding this clonotype: With a much larger clone just one base away, this may be a read error. This chain uses TRBV5-1 with TRBJ2-7, with unresolved D. Germline loops: CDR1 SGHRS, CDR2 YFSETQ. V lost 4 bases and J 2 bases, leaving 13 bases between the germline ends. The CDR3 covers 14 residues. The CDR3 is CASSVGQAAYEQYF. The CDR3 DNA reads as TGCGCCAGCAGCGTGGGCCAGGCCGCCTACGAGCAGTACTTC.

The chain employs TRBV7-9 and TRBJ1-4; the D gene is possibly TRBD1 (5 bases). The CDR3 is made up of 15 amino acids. CDR1 SEHNR and CDR2 FQNEAQ come from the germline V gene (reference sequence). V gave up 5 bases and J gave up 7 bases, with 17 bases separating them. Here the CDR3 reads CASSPSPGRSEKLFF. The CDR3 nucleotides read TGTGCCAGCAGCCCCTCACCAGGGAGAAGTGAAAAACTGTTTTTT.

This chain connects TRBV10-3 to TRBJ2-7; TRBD2 matches 11 bases. The CDR3 is made up of 17 amino acids. Unmatched junction bases numbered 6, after V lost 0 bases and J lost 2 bases. The germline V gene has CDR1 ENHRY and CDR2 SYGVKD. The CDR3 DNA sequence: TGTGCCATCAGTGAGTCGGCTAGCGGGGGGTTGGCCTACGAGCAGTACTTC. Its translation is CAISESASGGLAYEQYF.

The chain has TRBV12-5 and TRBJ2-5; 7 bases align to TRBD1. Germline CDR1 is LGHNT and CDR2 is FRNRAP. V lost 1 base, J lost 11 bases, and 13 bases stayed unmatched. This CDR3 has 15 amino acids. The CDR3 nucleotides read TGTGCTAGTGGTTTGGGAACCGGGACAGCCGAAGAGCAGTACTTC. The encoded protein is CASGLGTGTAEEQYF.

The gene calls are TRBV6-5 and TRBJ2-1; maybe TRBD1 (6 bases). Trimming took 6 bases from V and 4 from J, leaving 16 bases between them. Germline CDR1 reads MNHEY; CDR2 reads SVGAGI. This CDR3 region has 15 residues. The CDR3 coding sequence is TGTGCCAGCAGCATAGATCGGGACACTTACAATGAGCAGTTCTTC. Translated: CASSIDRDTYNEQFF.

The gene calls are TRBV20-1 and TRBJ2-3, with TRBD1 identical over 9 bases. The CDR3 is 16 residues long. Per the germline V gene, CDR1 is DFQATT and CDR2 is SNEGSKA (reference sequence). V lost 6 bases, J lost 4 bases, and 14 bases stayed unmatched. The CDR3 spells CSALRSGTGSSDTQYF. The CDR3 DNA follows: TGCAGTGCCCTGCGCTCCGGGACAGGGTCGTCAGATACGCAGTATTTT.

J is TRBJ2-5 and V is TRBV11-3; D is ambiguous. With the DNA end fitting TRBJ2-7 better, the J assignment may be wrong. The germline gives CDR1 SGHNT, CDR2 YENEEA. The length of the CDR3 is 16 residues. The CDR3 loop is CASSLDQWGKTYEQYF. As DNA, the CDR3 is TGTGCCAGCAGCTTAGATCAATGGGGTAAGACCTACGAGCAGTACTTC.

The rearrangement joins TRBV20-1 to TRBJ2-7; 8 nucleotides line up with TRBD1. Germline values: CDR1 DFQATT, CDR2 SNEGSKA (reference sequence). Germline trimming cut 0 bases from V and 7 bases from J; bases unmatched to any gene: 11. The CDR3 has 15 residues. The CDR3 coding sequence is TGCAGTGCTAGAGATCGTGGCCAGACAGGGGTAGAGCAGTACTTC. As protein: CSARDRGQTGVEQYF.

This clonotype was observed once. Written as DNA, the CDR3 is TGCAGTGCTAGAGGGGCAGGTGAAAAACTGTTTTTT. This translates into CSARGAGEKLFF. The gene calls are TRBV20-1 and TRBJ1-4; D remains unclear. V dropped 1 base and J dropped 7 bases, with 7 bases sitting between them. CDR3 size: 12 residues. CDR1 and CDR2 from the germline V gene are DFQATT and SNEGSKA (reference sequence).

The chain joins TRBV4-2 to TRBJ2-3; 11 bases agree with TRBD2. Trimming removed 1 base from V and 6 bases from J; junction bases left unmatched: 9. The CDR3 is 17 residues long. In germline, CDR1 is LGHNA, CDR2 YNFKEQ. CDR3 residues: CASSQVLAGGRKDTQYF. Here the CDR3 DNA reads TGTGCCAGCAGCCAAGTTCTAGCGGGGGGTCGGAAGGATACGCAGTATTTT.

This clonotype was recorded a few times. The chain is built from TRBV20-1 and TRBJ2-4, with D perhaps given as TRBD1 or TRBD2 (5 bases each). Gene TRBJ2-5 matches the end of the DNA better, so the J call may be wrong. Germline lookup yields CDR1 DFQATT and CDR2 SNEGSKA (reference sequence). This CDR3 is 15 amino acids long. The CDR3 DNA sequence: TGCAGTGCCAGTCCTCCGGGTTGGGGGCAAGAGACCCAGTACTTC. Protein sequence: CSASPPGWGQETQYF.

This clonotype has a handful of counts. The V and J genes are TRBV5-1 and TRBJ2-5; no reliable D call. Germline loops: CDR1 SGHRS, CDR2 YFSETQ. This CDR3 has 15 residues. Trimming took off 6 bases at V and 1 base at J, with 16 bases between the two ends. The CDR3 loop reads CASKIRGSSQETQYF. CDR3 DNA: TGCGCCAGCAAAATTCGCGGCTCCAGCCAAGAGACCCAGTACTTC.

The CDR3 loop reads CASSLGPSGQVSTDTQYF. The CDR3 DNA sequence: TGCGCCAGCAGCTTGGGCCCCTCCGGACAGGTCAGCACAGATACGCAGTATTTT. This chain links TRBV5-1 with TRBJ2-3; 7 nucleotides align to TRBD1. In germline, CDR1 is SGHRS, CDR2 YFSETQ. V trimming: 0 bases; J trimming: 0 bases; junction bases outside the gene matches: 10. The CDR3 contains 18 residues.

The chain combines TRBV15 with TRBJ2-4; D call uncertain. The J call may be wrong; the DNA end is better matched by TRBJ2-7. Looked up from germline, CDR1 is LNHNV and CDR2 is YYDKDF (reference sequence). The CDR3 totals 13 residues. Written as DNA, the CDR3 is TGTGCCACCAGCAGAGAAGGTCTGAGCGAGCAGTACTTC. Translating gives CATSREGLSEQYF.

The chain couples TRBV10-1 to TRBJ2-1, with D perhaps being TRBD1 or TRBD2 (5 bases each). CDR1 is WNHNN, CDR2 SYGVQD, per germline (reference sequence). This CDR3 has 17 amino acids. V shed 0 bases and J shed 2 bases, with 14 bases lying between them. In DNA form, the CDR3 reads TGCGCCAGCAGTGAGTCCTCTCCTCGGGGCCCCTACAATGAGCAGTTCTTC. Translating gives CASSESSPRGPYNEQFF.

This clonotype was observed a handful of times. The chain uses TRBV5-1 and TRBJ1-1; D might be TRBD1 (5 bases). Germline lookup yields CDR1 SGHRS and CDR2 YFSETQ. Trimming stripped 0 bases from V and 4 bases from J, with 10 bases between. The CDR3 sequence is 14 residues long. CDR3 nucleotides: TGCGCCAGCAGCTTGGCGGGGGTTGGCACTGAAGCTTTCTTT. Translating it yields CASSLAGVGTEAFF.

Only a few counts were recorded for this clonotype. V usage is TRBV4-1 and J usage is TRBJ2-5; 8 nucleotides agree with TRBD2. V gave up 7 bases and J gave up 5 bases; unmatched junction bases: 15. Germline lookup yields CDR1 MGHRA and CDR2 YSYEKL. The CDR3 spans 16 residues. The CDR3 bases are TGCGCCAGCATCCAGATAGGGACTAGTGGAAGTGAGACCCAGTACTTC. Its protein product is CASIQIGTSGSETQYF.

The rearrangement links TRBV7-2 to TRBJ1-2; TRBD1 is a possible D gene (6 bases). The CDR3 is 16 amino acids. Germline lookup yields CDR1 SGHTA and CDR2 FQGNSA. V lost 4 bases and J lost 4, with 19 bases in between. CDR3 bases: TGTGCCAGCAGCTCCAGGACAGCCCAAGTATCCTATGGCTACACCTTC. Protein: CASSSRTAQVSYGYTF.

This chain connects TRBV6-1 to TRBJ1-2; D call uncertain. The CDR3 length is 12 residues. Per the germline V gene, CDR1 is MNHNS and CDR2 is SASEGT. Trimming pared 2 bases from V and 4 bases from J, leaving 5 bases between. The DNA of the CDR3 is TGTGCCAGCAGTGAACCGTCCTATGGCTACACCTTC. It yields the protein CASSEPSYGYTF.

The chain joins TRBV12-3 or TRBV12-4 to TRBJ2-3; 7 positions agree with TRBD2. This CDR3 spans 14 amino acids. Trimming took 3 bases from V and 11 from J; bases not matched to a gene: 11. The CDR3 protein is CASSLAGVEGLQYF. The CDR3 region has the DNA TGTGCCAGCAGTTTGGCGGGGGTGGAAGGGCTGCAGTATTTT.

This clonotype has a handful of counts. The V call is TRBV20-1, the J call TRBJ1-4; D unresolved. This CDR3 comprises 16 residues. Trimming removed 1 base from V and 4 bases from J, with 16 bases in between. CDR1 and CDR2 (germline): DFQATT, SNEGSKA (reference sequence). CDR3 DNA sequence: TGCAGTGCTAGAGGCAGGAGGGAGCAAAATAATGAAAAACTGTTTTTT. This gives the protein CSARGRREQNNEKLFF.

V is TRBV15 and J is TRBJ1-4; a weak D match, TRBD1 (6 bases). CDR1 LNHNV and CDR2 YYDKDF come from the germline V gene (reference sequence). The CDR3 is made up of 14 amino acids. V gave up 0 bases and J gave up 8 bases, with 10 bases separating them. CDR3 protein: CATSRDRGLEKLFF. In DNA form, the CDR3 reads TGTGCCACCAGCAGAGACAGGGGTTTGGAAAAACTGTTTTTT.